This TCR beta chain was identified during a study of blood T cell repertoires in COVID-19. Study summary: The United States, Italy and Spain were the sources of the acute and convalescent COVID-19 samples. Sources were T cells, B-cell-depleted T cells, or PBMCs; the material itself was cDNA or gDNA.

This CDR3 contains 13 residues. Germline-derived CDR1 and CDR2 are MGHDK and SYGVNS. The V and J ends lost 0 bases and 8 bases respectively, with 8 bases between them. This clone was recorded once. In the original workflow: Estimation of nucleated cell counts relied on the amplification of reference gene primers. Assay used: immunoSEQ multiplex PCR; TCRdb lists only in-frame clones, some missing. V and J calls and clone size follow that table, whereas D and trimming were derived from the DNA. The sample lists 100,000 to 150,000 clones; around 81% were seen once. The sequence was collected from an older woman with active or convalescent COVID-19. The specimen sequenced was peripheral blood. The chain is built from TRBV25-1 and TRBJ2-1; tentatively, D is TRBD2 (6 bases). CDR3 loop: CASSEYGGDEQFF. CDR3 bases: TGTGCCAGCAGTGAATACGGAGGGGATGAGCAGTTCTTC.